One and the same sample provided the 6 T cell receptor beta chains below, sequenced in a study of T cell responses to AZD1222 COVID-19 vaccine (dated by TCRdb to the early 2020s). Library construction relied on the immunoSEQ multiplex PCR assay. TCRdb re-hosts the immuneACCESS table, in-frame sequences only. Its copies lack some clones; in the studies checked, an unresolved V gene accounts for under half of them, and the cause for the rest is not known. The sample table lists about 67,000 clones, under 90% of them with a count of one. The ten largest clones represent about 6% of the sample. The sample's time point label, in plain terms: about 28 days (+/-7) after the second vaccine dose. This specimen was peripheral blood, taken 28 days after the second AZD1222 dose. These receptors all come from an adult who received the AZD1222 COVID-19 vaccine.

The chain employs TRBV9 and TRBJ2-5; possible D gene TRBD1, 5 bases. Trimming removed 0 bases at V and 5 bases at J, with 11 bases between. Germline CDR1 SGDLS, CDR2 YYNGEE. The CDR3 is 14 residues long. The DNA for the CDR3 is TGTGCCAGCAGCGTAGGATGGGGCGAGGAGACCCAGTACTTC. Translation gives CASSVGWGEETQYF.

The chain has TRBV18 and TRBJ2-3; TRBD2 agrees at 14 bases. Germline trimming cut 3 bases from V and 1 base from J; bases unmatched to any gene: 9. Germline V lookup: CDR1 KGHSH, CDR2 LQKENI. The CDR3 covers 19 residues. The CDR3 DNA reads TGTGCCAGCTCACCCGGACTAGCGGGGGGCATCCTGGGCACAGATACGCAGTATTTT. Translation: CASSPGLAGGILGTDTQYF. Using reference TRBV18 and TRBJ2-3 for the parts outside the CDR3, the full variable domain is NAGVMQNPRHLVRRRGQEARLRCSPMKGHSHVYWYRQLPEEGLKFMVYLQKENIIDESGMPKERFSAEFPKEGPSILRIQQVVRGDSAAYFCASSPGLAGGILGTDTQYFGPGTRLTVL.

The genes are TRBV7-9 and TRBJ1-1; maybe TRBD1 (5 bases). Germline loops: CDR1 SEHNR, CDR2 FQNEAQ (reference sequence). V lost 7 bases, J lost 8 bases, and 20 bases lay in between. This CDR3 spans 14 amino acids. The CDR3 region is CASNTLLGDLEAFF. CDR3 DNA: TGTGCCAGCAACACACTCTTGGGGGATTTGGAAGCTTTCTTT. The entire variable domain, with the rest obtained from reference TRBV7-9 and TRBJ1-1, is as follows: DTGVSQNPRHKITKRGQNVTFRCDPISEHNRLYWYRQTLGQGPEFLTYFQNEAQLEKSRLLSDRFSAERPKGSFSTLEIQRTEQGDSAMYLCASNTLLGDLEAFFGQGTRLTVV.

The rearrangement joins TRBV9 to TRBJ2-6, with D tentatively TRBD1 (6 bases). Germline loops: CDR1 SGDLS, CDR2 YYNGEE. With 7 bases removed from V and 0 bases from J, the gap between germline ends came to 14 bases. The CDR3 length is 16 residues. Here the CDR3 DNA reads TGTGCCAGCTCCGGGACAATCCCCTCTGGGGCCAACGTCCTGACTTTC. Amino acid sequence: CASSGTIPSGANVLTF. The whole variable domain, filled in from reference TRBV9 and TRBJ2-6, reads DSGVTQTPKHLITATGQRVTLRCSPRSGDLSVYWYQQSLDQGLQFLIQYYNGEERAKGNILERFSAQQFPDLHSELNLSSLELGDSALYFCASSGTIPSGANVLTFGAGSRLTVL.

Remarks on this clone: One junction end does not reproduce the germline sequence, and a read error may be involved. The gene calls are TRBV19 and TRBJ1-2; no firm D call. The CDR3 extends over 14 amino acids. Germline V gene lookup returns CDR1 LNHDA and CDR2 SQIVND (reference sequence). The CDR3 spells CASSGSRQVYDYTF. CDR3 DNA sequence: TGTGCCAGTAGTGGATCCCGCCAGGTTTATGACTACACCTTC. The whole variable domain, filled in from reference TRBV19 and TRBJ1-2, reads DGGITQSPKYLFRKEGQNVTLSCEQNLNHDAMYWYRQDPGQGLRLIYYSQIVNDFQKGDIAEGYSVSREKKESFPLTVTSAQKNPTAFYLCASSGSRQVYDYTFGSGTRLTVV.

This chain joins TRBV27 and TRBJ1-4; 7 bases match TRBD1. The junction had 6 bases not matched to a gene; V was cut back by 5 bases and J by 6 bases. The CDR3 runs 14 residues. Germline CDR1 is MNHEY and CDR2 is SMNVEV (reference sequence). CDR3 sequence (DNA): TGTGCCAGCAGTGTAGACAGGGAGGATGAAAAACTGTTTTTT. It yields the protein CASSVDREDEKLFF.